This T cell receptor (beta chain) was sequenced during a study of shared clonotypes between healthy human individuals (dated by TCRdb to the early 2020s). Concerning the study at large: The cohort included three men and a couple of women between 18 and 49 years of age. For each donor, CD4 naive and CD4 memory were each run on three plates, CD8 naive on two plates, and CD8 memory on one plate. To estimate repertoire size and how much clonotype sharing occurs between individuals, the study deeply sequenced the blood TCR repertoires of about five healthy adults. To increase sequencing depth and limit assay-specific biases, TCR repertoire library preparation and sequencing were carried out by different laboratories using diverse techniques. Each donor's leukapheresis produced roughly between roughly 0.9 and 9 billion PBMCs.

Counted from cysteine to phenylalanine, this CDR3 has 14 amino acids. Left in the record is the CDR3 DNA by itself, 42 bases read in frame from the first base. The V end loses 6 bases and the J end loses 6 bases, and a stretch of 17 bases separates them. The germline V gene provides CDR1 SNHLY and CDR2 FYNNEI. Study-wide conclusions, independent of this receptor: Incomplete sequencing was indicated by rarefaction of sorted-subset datasets, despite the large sequencing depth. Compared with non-shared clonotypes, the clonotypes found in all four sorted-subset donors had higher generation probabilities. Across a few donors, about 5.2% of naive CD4, around 3.5% of naive CD8, approximately 2.5% of memory CD4, and approximately 0.4% of memory CD8 clonotypes were shared. Sampling was restricted to blood, and TCR repertoires in tissues likely differ from the TCR repertoires found in blood. Larger estimated clonotype richness was generally found for naive subsets than for memory subsets. Pairwise subsampling indicated that sequencing depth was expected to affect the degree of clonotype sharing among donors. The small number of donors limited the genetic and exposure-history diversity represented.

As to this clone: The clone's antigen remains unknown. Within one base of it there is no much larger clone, and no base qualities were kept.

For the CD8 naive samples, CD45RO-negative cells were positively selected for CCR7, yielding a CD45RA+CCR7+ population from which TemRA cells were excluded. Donors were healthy HIV-negative adults with no recently reported acute infections or vaccinations. Only Caucasian adults living in Nashville, Tennessee, USA were represented among the donors. After blood collection by leukapheresis, PBMCs were isolated using Ficoll-Histopaque density gradient centrifugation and then cryopreserved in the vapor phase of liquid nitrogen. Analytical flow cytometry was used to check the purity and quantity of every magnetically sorted T cell population. Genomic DNA was isolated from each sorted fraction and quantified by UV absorbance on a Nanodrop 2000c. TCR CDR3 regions were amplified from genomic DNA by multiplex PCR using the deep immunoSEQ assay. For each cell subset, the extracted genomic DNA was distributed evenly across all wells of several immunoSEQ 96-well plates, and each plate served as one replicate. For sorted subsets, approximately 0.2 ug of genomic DNA, equivalent to some 30,000 T cell genomes, went into each replicate PCR. Purified libraries were quantified with a Qubit 3.0 fluorometer, sized on a Bioanalyzer 2100, and re-quantified with the KAPA Library Quantification kit. Every immunoSEQ 96-well plate was sequenced on a separate single-read 150-cycle Illumina NextSeq 550 flow cell. The published analysis was carried out like this. The immunoSEQ output contained only junctional sequences without quality scores, so filtering could not match that applied to full-length reads. To assign V/J genes and CDR3, sequences were annotated using PyIR, a Python wrapper for IgBLAST v1.9, with IMGT germline references. Any read was removed if the V/J assignment was weak (E-value above 1e-6), the CDR3 was missing, or the read contained stop codons, out-of-frame junctions, or ambiguous translated residues. V3J clonotypes were defined by identical inferred V gene, J gene, and CDR3 amino acid sequence. The percentage overlap between two repertoires was calculated by dividing the number of shared unique clonotypes by the size of the smaller repertoire. Three approaches were used to assess repertoire richness: RTK rarefaction, the Chao1 estimator, and Recon v2.1 estimates of unobserved clonotypes. Generation probabilities were computed with OLGA for all TCRbeta clonotypes obtained by the gDNA method from several donors. TCRdb obtained this table from immuneACCESS and retained in-frame rearrangements with V and J assigned. These tables miss some clones; where compared with another copy, unresolved V genes account for less than half of the shortfall, and the remainder is unexplained. The V and J calls and clone size were taken over from that table, and D and trimming were inferred from the DNA. Present in this sample are approximately 600,000 clones, roughly 96% of which were seen just once. The ten largest make up over 0.095% of the sample.

This receptor was taken from a woman aged 25-40 years in good health. Material for sequencing was naive CD8+ T cells sorted from blood. What this sample's cell subset or site label stands for: CD45RA+CCR7+. The chain is assembled from TRBV2 and TRBJ1-2; no confident D gene assignment can be made. The CDR3 protein: CASSRRSTLDGYTF. The DNA is TGTGCCAGCAGCCGCCGATCCACTTTGGATGGCTACACCTTC.